This passage covers 18 T cell receptor beta chains from one sample sequenced in a study of lymphopenia after photon versus proton radiotherapy. TCRdb's table, derived via immunoSEQ multiplex PCR, lists solely in-frame clones and lacks some. Among 75,000 or so clones listed, about 86% were seen once. Sequenced here: peripheral blood, sampled from a patient treated with proton-based radiotherapy. These receptors were taken from a man in his sixties with pancreatic cancer.

The CDR3, as DNA: TGTGCCAGCAGTACTCCACCACGGGTACCGGGACAGCAAAAGATCTCCTACAATGAGCAGTTCTTC. It translates to CASSTPPRVPGQQKISYNEQFF. The V and J genes are TRBV28 and TRBJ2-1; 7 bases align to TRBD1. The CDR3 covers 22 residues. Trimming took 5 bases from V and 0 from J; bases not matched to a gene: 25. Germline assignment: CDR1 MDHEN and CDR2 SYDVKM.

DNA for the CDR3: TGTGCCAGTAGTCCGAACCTCCTGGGGCAGATATTGAACACTGAAGCTTTCTTT. It translates to CASSPNLLGQILNTEAFF. The chain combines TRBV19 with TRBJ1-1; TRBD1 might be the D (5 bases). The CDR3 spans 18 residues. Looked up from germline, CDR1 is LNHDA and CDR2 is SQIVND (reference sequence). The V gene lost 5 bases and the J gene lost 0 bases, with 22 bases spanning the gap.

The V and J genes are TRBV5-4 and TRBJ2-1, with 12 bases matching TRBD2. The CDR3 contains 16 residues. The trim removed 5 bases at V and 6 bases at J, leaving 9 bases unmatched. The germline gives CDR1 SGHNT, CDR2 YYREEE (reference sequence). The CDR3 DNA follows: TGTGCCAGCAGAGAGATACCTAGCGGGAGGGCCAATGAGCAGTTCTTC. Protein: CASREIPSGRANEQFF.

The rearrangement uses TRBV15 and TRBJ2-3; 7 nucleotides line up with TRBD1. Trimming removed 1 base from V and 3 bases from J; junction bases left unmatched: 7. The length of the CDR3 is 16 residues. CDR1 LNHNV and CDR2 YYDKDF come from the germline V gene (reference sequence). In DNA form, the CDR3 reads TGTGCCACCAGCAGAGTTAGGGCAGGGGGAACAGATACGCAGTATTTT. Encoded protein: CATSRVRAGGTDTQYF.

This rearrangement joins TRBV7-9 to TRBJ2-2; 7 positions agree with TRBD2. Trimming cost V 3 bases and J 0 bases; bases outside gene matches: 1. CDR1 and CDR2 (germline): SEHNR, FQNEAQ (reference sequence). This CDR3 contains 15 residues. The CDR3 DNA reads as TGTGCCAGCAGCTTGAGCGGGGCGAACACCGGGGAGCTGTTTTTT. It is translated as CASSLSGANTGELFF. Variable domain in full (rest from reference TRBV7-9 and TRBJ2-2): DTGVSQNPRHKITKRGQNVTFRCDPISEHNRLYWYRQTLGQGPEFLTYFQNEAQLEKSRLLSDRFSAERPKGSFSTLEIQRTEQGDSAMYLCASSLSGANTGELFFGEGSRLTVL.

J is TRBJ2-7 and V is TRBV6-1; 8 bases match TRBD1. J lost 5 bases, V lost 3 bases, and 6 bases had no gene match. Germline V CDR1 and CDR2: MNHNS, SASEGT. The CDR3 has 14 residues. The DNA of the CDR3 is TGTGCCAGCAGTGAGATCAGGGGGCGGAACGAGCAGTACTTC. As protein: CASSEIRGRNEQYF.

The rearrangement links TRBV6-6 to TRBJ2-1; 9 bases are a match to TRBD2. The CDR3 runs to 14 residues. Per germline, CDR1 MNHNY and CDR2 SVGAGI (reference sequence). With 10 bases clipped from V and 3 bases from J, the junction kept 7 bases outside the gene matches. CDR3: CATHSGGIYNEQFF. CDR3 nucleotide sequence: TGTGCCACCCATAGCGGGGGAATCTACAATGAGCAGTTCTTC.

J is TRBJ2-1 and V is TRBV27; D is ambiguous. The CDR3 is 15 residues long. V dropped 2 bases and J dropped 0 bases, with 8 bases sitting between them. Germline V gives CDR1 MNHEY, CDR2 SMNVEV (reference sequence). The DNA for the CDR3 is TGTGCCAGCAGTTTAGCGAGATCCTCCTACAATGAGCAGTTCTTC. It codes for CASSLARSSYNEQFF.

The chain employs TRBV19 and TRBJ1-2, with no clear D. This CDR3 has 14 amino acids. Germline V gene sequence: CDR1 LNHDA, CDR2 SQIVND (reference sequence). V was shortened by 4 bases and J by 2 bases, with 11 bases between the two germline ends. For the CDR3, the DNA is TGTGCCAGTAGTACCCCTGGTTCCAACTATGGCTACACCTTC. Amino acid sequence: CASSTPGSNYGYTF.

This chain links TRBV19 with TRBJ1-2; 7 nucleotides align to TRBD1. This CDR3 is built from 19 residues. Per germline, CDR1 LNHDA and CDR2 SQIVND (reference sequence). V gave up 4 bases and J gave up 6 bases; unmatched junction bases: 23. This chain's CDR3 is CASSKRPGQTTQGGHGYTF. As DNA, the CDR3 is TGTGCCAGTAGTAAAAGACCGGGACAGACAACGCAGGGGGGTCATGGCTACACCTTC. Drawing the rest from reference TRBV19 and TRBJ1-2, the complete variable domain is DGGITQSPKYLFRKEGQNVTLSCEQNLNHDAMYWYRQDPGQGLRLIYYSQIVNDFQKGDIAEGYSVSREKKESFPLTVTSAQKNPTAFYLCASSKRPGQTTQGGHGYTFGSGTRLTVV.

The rearrangement joins TRBV23-1 to TRBJ2-1; 11 positions agree with TRBD2. TRBV23-1 qualifies as an ORF whose function is uncertain. The CDR3 spans 16 residues. Losses at the gene ends were 4 bases for V and 6 bases for J; bases not matched to a gene: 8. CDR3 coding DNA: TGCGCCAGCAGTCCGAATACTAGCGGGAGTAGCAATGAGCAGTTCTTC. Its protein is CASSPNTSGSSNEQFF.

The CDR3 here is CASSASGRNSYEQYF. CDR3 bases: TGTGCCAGCAGTGCTAGCGGGAGGAACTCCTACGAGCAGTACTTC. The J gene is TRBJ2-7, the V gene TRBV28, with 11 bases that match TRBD2. This CDR3 region has 15 residues. In germline, CDR1 is MDHEN, CDR2 SYDVKM. With V trimmed by 5 bases and J by 0 bases, 3 bases remained unmatched.

This chain joins TRBV5-1 and TRBJ2-4; TRBD2 might be the D (5 bases). This CDR3 is built from 14 residues. Trimming took 2 bases from V and 2 from J, leaving 8 bases between them. Germline V gene data show CDR1 as SGHRS and CDR2 as YFSETQ. For the CDR3, the DNA is TGCGCCAGCAGCTTAGAGGGAACCAAAAACATTCAGTACTTC. This encodes CASSLEGTKNIQYF. The whole variable domain, filled in from reference TRBV5-1 and TRBJ2-4, reads KAGVTQTPRYLIKTRGQQVTLSCSPISGHRSVSWYQQTPGQGLQFLFEYFSETQRNKGNFPGRFSGRQFSNSRSEMNVSTLELGDSALYLCASSLEGTKNIQYFGAGTRLSVL.

V and J are TRBV25-1 and TRBJ2-5, with 15 bases fitting TRBD2. Germline CDR1 is MGHDK and CDR2 is SYGVNS. The ends lost 3 bases at V and 5 bases at J; junction bases unmatched: 7. This CDR3 contains 17 residues. The CDR3 DNA is TGTGCCAGCAGTGACTCCGGACTAGCGGGAGGGGGGGAGACCCAGTACTTC. It encodes CASSDSGLAGGGETQYF.

The rearrangement joins TRBV5-5 to TRBJ2-3, with a possible D match to TRBD1 (5 bases). Germline V CDR1 and CDR2: SGHKS, YYEKEE (reference sequence). The CDR3 extends over 15 amino acids. V was shortened by 0 bases and J by 2 bases, with 10 bases between the two germline ends. The CDR3: CASSLVSGNTDTQYF. For the CDR3, the DNA is TGTGCCAGCAGCTTGGTTTCAGGGAACACAGATACGCAGTATTTT.

This clone appeared a few times. The chain combines TRBV18 with TRBJ2-3, with TRBD1 identical over 8 bases. The CDR3 length is 15 residues. The ends lost 3 bases at V and 4 bases at J; junction bases unmatched: 6. Germline V gene sequence: CDR1 KGHSH, CDR2 LQKENI. The CDR3 nucleotides read TGTGCCAGCTCACCCCGACAGGGGATAGCAGATACGCAGTATTTT. Translating it yields CASSPRQGIADTQYF.

The rearrangement uses TRBV6-1 and TRBJ1-2; TRBD1 aligns across 9 bases. J lost 4 bases, V lost 6 bases, and 3 bases had no gene match. This CDR3 has 13 amino acids. The germline gives CDR1 MNHNS, CDR2 SASEGT. CDR3 DNA sequence: TGTGCCAGCAGCGGGACAGGGTCCTATGGCTACACCTTC. Protein: CASSGTGSYGYTF.

The genes are TRBV5-1 and TRBJ2-1; 8 nucleotides line up with TRBD1. CDR1 and CDR2 (germline): SGHRS, YFSETQ. Trimming took 0 bases from V and 7 from J; bases not matched to a gene: 6. The CDR3 runs 15 residues. CDR3 sequence reads: CASSLEDRELNEQFF. The CDR3, as DNA: TGCGCCAGCAGCTTGGAGGACAGGGAATTGAATGAGCAGTTCTTC.